In its sample, the clone carrying this T cell receptor (beta chain) was seen a few times. Time point noted: persistent/refractory GD, antithyroid drugs over 5 years with positive TRAb. Researchers made the TCR library from RNA that was extracted from PBMCs. This entry comes from a study of regulatory T cells in long-lasting Graves disease. Across the whole study: The definition of persistent Graves' disease was over 5 years of antithyroid drugs with positive TSH receptor antibodies.

V shed 3 bases and J shed 0 bases, with 17 bases lying between them. CDR3 size: 17 residues. CDR1 and CDR2 from the germline V gene are MNHEY and SVGEGT. According to the study, TCR beta libraries were built with iRepertoire HTBI primers and CDR3-region Arm-PCR. Per the original data handling: Analysis of the samples identified roughly 62 TRBV and 14 to 15 TRBJ segments. A single record per CDR3 protein comes from TCRdb applying MiXCR to the multiplex PCR reads. In this record, the V and J calls reflect TCRdb's handling and not the investigators' own analysis. The sample yields 400,000 to 500,000 distinct CDR3 sequences, about 21% seen once.

The chain is built from TRBV6-2 or TRBV6-3 and TRBJ1-1; D possibly corresponds to TRBD1 (6 bases). The origin of this receptor is a female donor with Graves disease. The sequenced sample was peripheral blood mononuclear cells (PBMCs), obtained when the disease was refractory, from a patient treated with antithyroid drugs. CDR3 sequence: CASSYSQGGPLNTEAFF. CDR3 sequence (DNA): TGTGCCAGCAGTTATTCCCAAGGGGGGCCCTTGAACACTGAAGCTTTCTTT.